These T cell receptor beta chains were read from a single sample in a study of blood T cell repertoires in COVID-19. Profiling relied on immunoSEQ multiplex PCR, and the TCRdb table lists in-frame clones only, not all of them. The sample lists about 430,000 clones; 75% to 90% were seen once. The sample taken for sequencing was PBMCs or T cells enriched from blood (not recorded which). The source is a young man who had recovered from COVID-19. The CDR3 runs from the conserved cysteine through the conserved F or W. The D gene is left open where the match is weak. Expanded clones get a size class; other rows say once, few or many, or leave the size out.

v_call	d_call	clone_size	j_call	cdr3_length	cdr3_aa	cdr3_nt
TRBV18	TRBD1	NA	TRBJ2-7	15	CASSPTGTGGLEQYF	TGTGCCAGCTCTCCCACCGGGACAGGGGGCCTCGAGCAGTACTTC
TRBV5-1	NA	NA	TRBJ2-5	14	CASSLQGYQETQYF	TGCGCCAGCAGCTTGCAGGGGTACCAAGAGACCCAGTACTTC
TRBV5-6	NA	NA	TRBJ2-1	15	CASSLVRGSYNEQFF	TGTGCCAGCAGCTTGGTTAGGGGGAGTTACAATGAGCAGTTCTTC
TRBV4-2	TRBD2	NA	TRBJ2-1	15	CASSQGTSSYNEQFF	TGTGCCAGCAGCCAGGGGACTAGCTCCTACAATGAGCAGTTCTTC
TRBV10-2	TRBD1	NA	TRBJ1-6	12	CAIGTGDSPLHF	TGCGCCATAGGGACAGGGGATTCACCCCTCCACTTT
TRBV29-1	NA	NA	TRBJ1-4	11	CSVELNEKLFF	TGCAGCGTGGAGTTGAATGAAAAACTGTTTTTT
TRBV19	NA	NA	TRBJ2-3	13	CASRTQGTDTQYF	TGTGCCAGTAGGACACAAGGCACAGATACGCAGTATTTT
TRBV7-4	NA	few	TRBJ2-3	16	CASSSALVPLSDTQYF	TGTGCCAGCAGCTCCGCCCTAGTCCCCCTCTCAGATACGCAGTATTTT
TRBV7-8	NA	NA	TRBJ2-2	17	CASSIVPRTVNTGELFF	TGTGCCAGCAGCATAGTCCCCCGGACTGTGAACACCGGGGAGCTGTTTTTT
TRBV6-2/TRBV6-3	TRBD2	NA	TRBJ2-1	15	CASSYGGSRYNEQFF	TGTGCCAGCAGTTACGGCGGGAGCCGCTACAATGAGCAGTTCTTC
TRBV21-1	NA	NA	TRBJ2-7	14	CASSKAGRHYEQYF	TGTGCCAGCAGCAAAGCGGGCAGACATTACGAGCAGTACTTC
TRBV7-9	NA	NA	TRBJ1-1	13	CASSPLQDTEAFF	TGTGCCAGCAGCCCGTTACAGGACACTGAAGCTTTCTTT
TRBV3-1/TRBV3-2	TRBD2	few	TRBJ2-7	14	CASSPGTSSYEQYF	TGTGCCAGCAGCCCCGGGACTAGCTCCTACGAGCAGTACTTC
TRBV15	TRBD1	NA	TRBJ2-7	15	CATSGPGTGEYEQYF	TGTGCCACCAGCGGACCCGGGACAGGGGAATACGAGCAGTACTTC
TRBV7-2	NA	NA	TRBJ2-7	14	CASSLGRERYEQYF	TGTGCCAGCAGCTTAGGACGGGAGAGGTACGAGCAGTACTTC
TRBV7-9	NA	NA	TRBJ1-4	14	CASSFLLGDEKLFF	TGTGCCAGCAGCTTCCTGCTCGGGGATGAAAAACTGTTTTTT
TRBV6-5	NA	NA	TRBJ1-4	13	CASRGGPYEKLFF	TGTGCCAGCAGGGGAGGGCCCTATGAAAAACTGTTTTTT
TRBV6-5	NA	NA	TRBJ1-1	15	CASSHRGGRNTEAFF	TGTGCCAGCAGCCACCGGGGGGGTAGGAACACTGAAGCTTTCTTT
TRBV7-9	NA	NA	TRBJ2-7	12	CASSPPSNEQYF	TGTGCCAGCAGCCCCCCCAGTAATGAGCAGTACTTC
TRBV18	TRBD1	NA	TRBJ1-6	14	CASRDRRELSPLHF	TGTGCCAGTCGGGACAGAAGGGAGTTGTCACCCCTCCACTTT
TRBV5-1	TRBD1	NA	TRBJ2-5	13	CASTVRTGETQYF	TGCGCCAGCACCGTCCGGACAGGGGAGACCCAGTACTTC
TRBV11-2	TRBD2	NA	TRBJ2-5	17	CASSLDQETSGLKTQYF	TGTGCCAGCAGCTTAGATCAGGAGACTAGCGGGTTGAAGACCCAGTACTTC
TRBV18	NA	once	TRBJ2-1	10	CASSPGGHIF	TGTGCCAGCTCACCAGGAGGGCACATCTTC
TRBV28	NA	NA	TRBJ1-2	15	CASSLGSWASYGYTF	TGTGCCAGCAGTTTAGGATCTTGGGCAAGTTATGGCTACACCTTC
TRBV6-5	NA	NA	TRBJ1-3	14	CASGQFSSGNTIYF	TGTGCCAGCGGACAGTTTTCCTCTGGAAACACCATATATTTT
TRBV7-2	NA	NA	TRBJ2-1	12	CASSSYGDEQFF	TGTGCCAGCAGTTCCTATGGAGATGAGCAGTTCTTC
TRBV4-1	NA	once	TRBJ2-3	14	CASSPDVASDTQYF	TGCGCCAGCAGCCCCGATGTAGCTTCAGATACGCAGTATTTT
TRBV5-4	TRBD2	NA	TRBJ2-3	16	CASSPWGLADKDTQYF	TGTGCCAGCAGCCCATGGGGACTAGCGGACAAGGATACGCAGTATTTT
TRBV30	NA	NA	TRBJ1-1	14	CAWRAFHLDTEAFF	TGTGCCTGGAGAGCCTTCCACCTCGACACTGAAGCTTTCTTT
TRBV9	NA	NA	TRBJ1-2	14	CASSVATEGIGYTF	TGTGCCAGCAGCGTAGCTACTGAGGGTATTGGCTACACCTTC
TRBV30	NA	NA	TRBJ1-5	12	CAWSFGNQPQHF	TGTGCCTGGAGTTTCGGCAATCAGCCCCAGCATTTT
TRBV19	TRBD2	NA	TRBJ2-6	15	CASVGGDTGANVLTF	TGTGCCAGCGTCGGGGGGGACACTGGGGCCAACGTCCTGACTTTC
TRBV28	NA	NA	TRBJ2-7	12	CASHSATYEQYF	TGTGCCAGCCATAGCGCGACCTACGAGCAGTACTTC
TRBV9	TRBD1	NA	TRBJ2-2	16	CASSGAGTENTGELFF	TGTGCCAGCAGCGGGGCCGGGACAGAGAACACCGGGGAGCTGTTTTTT
TRBV7-6	TRBD1	NA	TRBJ2-2	17	CASSLHHRGQGTGELFF	TGTGCCAGCAGCTTACATCACAGGGGGCAAGGAACCGGGGAGCTGTTTTTT
TRBV7-9	TRBD1	NA	TRBJ1-4	14	CASSPRTGYEKLFF	TGTGCCAGCAGCCCTCGGACAGGGTATGAAAAACTGTTTTTT